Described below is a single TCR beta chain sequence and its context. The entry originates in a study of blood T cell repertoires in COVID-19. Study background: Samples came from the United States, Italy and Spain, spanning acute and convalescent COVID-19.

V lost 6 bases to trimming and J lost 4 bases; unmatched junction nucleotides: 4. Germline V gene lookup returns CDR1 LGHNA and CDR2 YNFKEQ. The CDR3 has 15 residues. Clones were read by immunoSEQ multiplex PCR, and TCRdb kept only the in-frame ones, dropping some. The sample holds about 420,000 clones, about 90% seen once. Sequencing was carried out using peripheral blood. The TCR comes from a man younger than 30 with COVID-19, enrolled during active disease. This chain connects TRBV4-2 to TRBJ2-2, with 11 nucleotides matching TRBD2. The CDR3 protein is CASRPSGRTTGELFF. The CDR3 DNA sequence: TGTGCCAGCAGACCTAGCGGGAGGACCACCGGGGAGCTGTTTTTT.